This T cell receptor beta chain stems from a study of Ad26.COV2.S vaccination and SARS-CoV-2 variants. Treatment meaning: approximately 18 received Ad26.COV2.S at low or high dose, single or two shots; about five received placebo; per-sample allocation not given. Samples analyzed were those drawn on day 63 after the first vaccine or placebo injection. Method: immunoSEQ multiplex PCR; TCRdb's copy keeps in-frame clones and lacks some. The repertoire holds under 550,000 clones, with more than 75% as singletons. Only a few counts were recorded for this clone. The specimen was peripheral blood, collected in a trial of Ad26.COV2.S vaccine versus placebo. The receptor comes from a person aged 18-60 years who received the Ad26.COV2.S COVID-19 vaccine or a placebo.

The CDR3 DNA sequence: TGTGCCAGCCGGGACAGGGCTAATGAAAAACTGTTTTTT. It yields the protein CASRDRANEKLFF. This chain connects TRBV19 to TRBJ1-4; TRBD1 aligns across 9 bases. In germline, CDR1 is LNHDA, CDR2 SQIVND (reference sequence). Germline trimming cut 9 bases from V and 3 bases from J; bases unmatched to any gene: 2. The CDR3 covers 13 residues.